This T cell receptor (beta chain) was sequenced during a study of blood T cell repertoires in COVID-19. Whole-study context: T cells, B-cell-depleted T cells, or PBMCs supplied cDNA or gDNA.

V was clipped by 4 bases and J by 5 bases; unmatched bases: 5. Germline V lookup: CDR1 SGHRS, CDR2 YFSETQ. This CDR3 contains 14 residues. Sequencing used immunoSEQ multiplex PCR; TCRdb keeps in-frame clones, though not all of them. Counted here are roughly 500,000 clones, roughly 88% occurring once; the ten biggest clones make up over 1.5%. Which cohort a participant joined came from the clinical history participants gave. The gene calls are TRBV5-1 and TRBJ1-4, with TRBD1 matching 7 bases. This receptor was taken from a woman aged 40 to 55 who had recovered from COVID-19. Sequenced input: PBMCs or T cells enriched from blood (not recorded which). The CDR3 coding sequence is TGCGCCAGCAGCCCCAGGGGGTTCAATGAAAAACTGTTTTTT. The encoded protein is CASSPRGFNEKLFF.